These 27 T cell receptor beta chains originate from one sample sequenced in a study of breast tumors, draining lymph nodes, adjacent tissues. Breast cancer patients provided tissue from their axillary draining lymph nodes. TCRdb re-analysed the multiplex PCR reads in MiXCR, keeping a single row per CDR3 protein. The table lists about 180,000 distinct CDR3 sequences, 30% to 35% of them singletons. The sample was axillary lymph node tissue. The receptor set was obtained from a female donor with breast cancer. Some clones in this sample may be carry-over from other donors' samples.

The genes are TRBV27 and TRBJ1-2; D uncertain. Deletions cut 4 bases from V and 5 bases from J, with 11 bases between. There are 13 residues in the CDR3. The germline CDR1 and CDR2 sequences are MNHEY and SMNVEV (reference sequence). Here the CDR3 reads CASSSGSPYGYTF. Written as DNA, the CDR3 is TGTGCCAGCAGTTCCGGGTCTCCGTATGGCTACACCTTC.

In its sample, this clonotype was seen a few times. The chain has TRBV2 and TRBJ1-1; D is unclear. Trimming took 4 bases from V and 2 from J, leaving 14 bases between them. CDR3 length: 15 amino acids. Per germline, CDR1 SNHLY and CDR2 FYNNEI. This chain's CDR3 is CASSGAWLPNTEAFF. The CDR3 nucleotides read TGTGCCAGCAGTGGAGCGTGGCTCCCCAACACTGAAGCTTTCTTT.

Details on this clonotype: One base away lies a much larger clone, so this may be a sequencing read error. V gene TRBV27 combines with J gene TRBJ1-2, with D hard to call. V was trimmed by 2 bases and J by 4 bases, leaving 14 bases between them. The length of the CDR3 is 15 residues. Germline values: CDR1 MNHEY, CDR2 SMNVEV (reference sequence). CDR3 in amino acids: CASSLQQTPGYGYTF. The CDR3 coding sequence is TGTGCCAGCAGTTTACAACAGACCCCTGGCTATGGCTACACCTTC.

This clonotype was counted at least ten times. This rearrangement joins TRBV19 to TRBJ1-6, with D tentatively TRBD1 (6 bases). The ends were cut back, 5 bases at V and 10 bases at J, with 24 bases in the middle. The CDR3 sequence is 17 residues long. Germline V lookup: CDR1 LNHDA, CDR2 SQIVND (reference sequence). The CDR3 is CASSQRQREQGQSPLHF. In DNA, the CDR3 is TGTGCCAGTAGTCAGCGCCAGAGGGAACAGGGACAATCACCCCTCCACTTT.

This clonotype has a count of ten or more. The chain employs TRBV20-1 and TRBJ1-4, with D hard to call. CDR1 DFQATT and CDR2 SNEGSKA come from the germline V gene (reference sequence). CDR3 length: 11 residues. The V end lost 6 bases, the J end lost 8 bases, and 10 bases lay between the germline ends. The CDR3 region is CSAHRAEKLFF. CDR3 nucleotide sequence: TGCAGTGCCCACCGGGCCGAAAAACTGTTTTTT.

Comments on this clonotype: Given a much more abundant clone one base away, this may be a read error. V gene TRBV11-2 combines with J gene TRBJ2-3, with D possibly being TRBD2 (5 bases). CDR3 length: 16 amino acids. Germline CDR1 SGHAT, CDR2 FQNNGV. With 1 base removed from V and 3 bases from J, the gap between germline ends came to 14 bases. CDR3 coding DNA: TGTGCCAGCAGCTTAGGGAGCGGTCCGCGAACAGATACGCAGTATTTT. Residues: CASSLGSGPRTDTQYF.

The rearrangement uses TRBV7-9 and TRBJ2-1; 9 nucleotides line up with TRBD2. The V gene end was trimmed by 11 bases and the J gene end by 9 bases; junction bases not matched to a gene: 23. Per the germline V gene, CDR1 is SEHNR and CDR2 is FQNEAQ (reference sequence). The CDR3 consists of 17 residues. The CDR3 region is CAGRSGGTSTGAAEQFF. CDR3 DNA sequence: TGTGCCGGCCGATCAGGGGGGACTAGCACCGGGGCCGCTGAGCAGTTCTTC. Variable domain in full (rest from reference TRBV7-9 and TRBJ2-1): DTGVSQNPRHKITKRGQNVTFRCDPISEHNRLYWYRQTLGQGPEFLTYFQNEAQLEKSRLLSDRFSAERPKGSFSTLEIQRTEQGDSAMYLCAGRSGGTSTGAAEQFFGPGTRLTVL.

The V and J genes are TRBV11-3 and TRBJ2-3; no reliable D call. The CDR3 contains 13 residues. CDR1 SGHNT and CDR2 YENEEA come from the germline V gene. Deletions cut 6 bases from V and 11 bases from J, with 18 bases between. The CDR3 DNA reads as TGTGCCAGCAGTCGCGACCAACACAATGAGCAGTATTTT. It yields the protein CASSRDQHNEQYF.

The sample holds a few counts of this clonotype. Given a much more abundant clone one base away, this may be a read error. The CDR3 reads CSASPLAAKAGEQYF. In DNA form, the CDR3 reads TGCAGTGCTAGTCCCTTAGCGGCCAAAGCGGGCGAGCAGTACTTC. The chain joins TRBV20-1 to TRBJ2-7; weak D call: TRBD2 (6 bases). V lost 3 bases to trimming and J lost 6 bases, with 21 bases between them. There are 15 residues in the CDR3. CDR1 DFQATT and CDR2 SNEGSKA come from the germline V gene (reference sequence).

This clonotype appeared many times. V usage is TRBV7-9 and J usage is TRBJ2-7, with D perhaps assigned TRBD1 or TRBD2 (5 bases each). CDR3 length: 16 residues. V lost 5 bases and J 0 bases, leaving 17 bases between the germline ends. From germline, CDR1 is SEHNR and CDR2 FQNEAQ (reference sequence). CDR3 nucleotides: TGTGCCAGCAGCCAGAGGGGCCTCGACAGCTCCTACGAGCAGTACTTC. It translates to CASSQRGLDSSYEQYF.

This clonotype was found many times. The DNA for the CDR3 is TGTGCCAGCAGTCCATCAGCGGGCCCGAGGAATGAGCAGTTCTTC. It is translated as CASSPSAGPRNEQFF. V gene TRBV12-3 or TRBV12-4 combines with J gene TRBJ2-1; possibly TRBD2 for D (6 bases). V was cut by 5 bases and J by 7 bases, with 18 bases left in between. The CDR3 is 15 residues long.

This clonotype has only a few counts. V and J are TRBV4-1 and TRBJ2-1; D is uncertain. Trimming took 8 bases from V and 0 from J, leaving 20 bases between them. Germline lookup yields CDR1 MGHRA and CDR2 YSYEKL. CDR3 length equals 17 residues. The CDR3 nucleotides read TGCGCCAGCGGCCTTCTTCCCCCTCCTTTCTCCTACAATGAGCAGTTCTTC. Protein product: CASGLLPPPFSYNEQFF.

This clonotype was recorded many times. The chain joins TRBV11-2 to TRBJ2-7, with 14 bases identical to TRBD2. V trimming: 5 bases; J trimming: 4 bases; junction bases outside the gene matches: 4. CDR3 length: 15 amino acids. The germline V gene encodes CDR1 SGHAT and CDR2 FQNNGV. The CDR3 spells CASSPGLAGGYEQYF. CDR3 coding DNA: TGTGCCAGCAGCCCAGGACTAGCGGGGGGTTACGAGCAGTACTTC.

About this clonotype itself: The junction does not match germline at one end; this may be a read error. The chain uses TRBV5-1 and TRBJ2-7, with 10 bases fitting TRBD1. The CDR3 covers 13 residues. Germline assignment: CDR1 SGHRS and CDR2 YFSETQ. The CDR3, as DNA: TGCGCCAGCAGACGGGGACAGGGGTACGACCAGTACTTC. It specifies CASRRGQGYDQYF.

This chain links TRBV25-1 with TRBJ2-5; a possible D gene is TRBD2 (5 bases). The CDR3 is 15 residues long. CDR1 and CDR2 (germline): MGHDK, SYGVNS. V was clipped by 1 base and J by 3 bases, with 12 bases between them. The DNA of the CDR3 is TGTGCCAGCAGTGAATCGTGGGGAGCGGAAGAGACCCAGTACTTC. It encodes CASSESWGAEETQYF.

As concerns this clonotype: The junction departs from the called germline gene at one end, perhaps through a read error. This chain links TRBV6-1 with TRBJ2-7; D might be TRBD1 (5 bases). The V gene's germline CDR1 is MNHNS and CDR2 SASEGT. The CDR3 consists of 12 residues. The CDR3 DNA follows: TGTGCCAGCAGCGAAGCTGGACACGGGCAGTACTTC. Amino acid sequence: CASSEAGHGQYF.

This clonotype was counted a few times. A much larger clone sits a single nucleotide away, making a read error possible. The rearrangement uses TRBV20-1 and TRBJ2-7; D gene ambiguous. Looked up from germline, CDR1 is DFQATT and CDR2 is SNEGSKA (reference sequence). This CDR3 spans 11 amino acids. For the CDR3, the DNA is TGCAGTGCTAGAGAGTTCTTAGAGCGGTACTTC. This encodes CSAREFLERYF.

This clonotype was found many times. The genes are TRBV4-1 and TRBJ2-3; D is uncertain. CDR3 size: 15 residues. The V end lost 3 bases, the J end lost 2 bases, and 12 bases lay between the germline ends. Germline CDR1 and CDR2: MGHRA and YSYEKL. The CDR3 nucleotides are TGCGCCAGCAGCCAGGTTCTGGGGTACACAGATACGCAGTATTTT. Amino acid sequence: CASSQVLGYTDTQYF.

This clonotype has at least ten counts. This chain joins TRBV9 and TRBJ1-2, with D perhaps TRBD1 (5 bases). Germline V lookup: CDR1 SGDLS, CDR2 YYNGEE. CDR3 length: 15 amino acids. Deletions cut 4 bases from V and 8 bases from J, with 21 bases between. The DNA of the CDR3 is TGTGCCAGCAGCTTCCCGGGGGATGAAGATAGGGGCTACACCTTC. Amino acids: CASSFPGDEDRGYTF.

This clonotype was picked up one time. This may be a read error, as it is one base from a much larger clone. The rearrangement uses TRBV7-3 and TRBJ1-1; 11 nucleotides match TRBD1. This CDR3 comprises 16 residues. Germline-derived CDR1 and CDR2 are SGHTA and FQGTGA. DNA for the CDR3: TGTGCCAGCACCCAACGGACAGGGGGCGAAAACACTGAACCTTTCTTT. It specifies CASTQRTGGENTEPFF.

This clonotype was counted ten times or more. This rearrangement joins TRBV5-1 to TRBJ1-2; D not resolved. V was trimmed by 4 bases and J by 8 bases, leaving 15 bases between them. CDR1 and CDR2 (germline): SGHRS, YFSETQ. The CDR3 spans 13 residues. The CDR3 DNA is TGCGCCAGCAGCCCGGGCGGGTTGGGGGGCTACACCTTC. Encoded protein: CASSPGGLGGYTF.

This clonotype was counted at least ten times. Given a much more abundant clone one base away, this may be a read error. The CDR3 coding sequence is TGTGCCAGCAGCTTAGGGTGGCAGGCTTCACCCCTCCACTTT. Translation gives CASSLGWQASPLHF. This chain joins TRBV11-1 and TRBJ1-6, with D hard to call. Germline V gene data show CDR1 as SGHAT and CDR2 as FQDESV (reference sequence). The CDR3 extends over 14 amino acids. V lost 1 base and J 9 bases, leaving 10 bases between the germline ends. Based on the CDR3 plus reference TRBV11-1 and TRBJ1-6, the full variable domain is EAEVAQSPRYKITEKSQAVAFWCDPISGHATLYWYRQILGQGPELLVQFQDESVVDDSQLPKDRFSAERLKGVDSTLKIQPAELGDSAMYLCASSLGWQASPLHFGNGTRLTVT.

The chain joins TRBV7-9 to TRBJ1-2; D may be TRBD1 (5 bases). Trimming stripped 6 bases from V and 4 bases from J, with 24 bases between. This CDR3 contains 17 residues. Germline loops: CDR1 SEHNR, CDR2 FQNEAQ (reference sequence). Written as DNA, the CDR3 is TGTGCCAGCAGGGGGCTGATTGCTACACAGTGGGGCTATGGCTACACCTTC. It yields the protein CASRGLIATQWGYGYTF. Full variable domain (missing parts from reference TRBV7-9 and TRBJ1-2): DTGVSQNPRHKITKRGQNVTFRCDPISEHNRLYWYRQTLGQGPEFLTYFQNEAQLEKSRLLSDRFSAERPKGSFSTLEIQRTEQGDSAMYLCASRGLIATQWGYGYTFGSGTRLTVV.

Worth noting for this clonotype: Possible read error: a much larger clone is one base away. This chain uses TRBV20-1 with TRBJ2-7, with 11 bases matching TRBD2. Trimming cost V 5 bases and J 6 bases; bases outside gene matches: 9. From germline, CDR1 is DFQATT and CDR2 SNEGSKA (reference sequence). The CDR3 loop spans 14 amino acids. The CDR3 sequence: CSAPGLADLSEQYF. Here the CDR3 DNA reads TGCAGTGCTCCGGGACTAGCGGATCTCTCCGAGCAGTACTTC.

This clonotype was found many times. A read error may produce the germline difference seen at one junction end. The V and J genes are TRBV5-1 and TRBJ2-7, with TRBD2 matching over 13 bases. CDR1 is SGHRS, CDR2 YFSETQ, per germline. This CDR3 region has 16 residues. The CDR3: CASSPLAGGTSHEQYF. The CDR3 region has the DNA TGCGCCAGCAGCCCACTAGCGGGGGGGACCTCCCACGAGCAGTACTTC.

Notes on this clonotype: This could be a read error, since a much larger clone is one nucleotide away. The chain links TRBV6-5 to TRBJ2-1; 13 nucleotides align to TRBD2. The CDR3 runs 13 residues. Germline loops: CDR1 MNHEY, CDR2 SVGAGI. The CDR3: CVSTSGGANEQFF. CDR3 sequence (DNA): TGTGTCAGCACTAGCGGGGGGGCTAATGAGCAGTTCTTC.

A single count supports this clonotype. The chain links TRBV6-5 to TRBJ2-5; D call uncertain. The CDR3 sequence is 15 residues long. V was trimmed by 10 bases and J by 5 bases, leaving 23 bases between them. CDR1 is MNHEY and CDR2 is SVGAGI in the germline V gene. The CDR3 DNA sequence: TGTGCCACCCAAACCACCGGATTCTCGCGGGAGACCCAGTACTTC. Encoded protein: CATQTTGFSRETQYF.